The 16 T cell receptor beta chains below were found in one sample sequenced in a study of blood T cell repertoires in COVID-19. Data came from immunoSEQ multiplex PCR; TCRdb stores just in-frame clones and leaves some out. The data contain approximately 230,000 clones, roughly 80% of them singletons. Sequencing input: peripheral blood. All receptors derive from a woman aged 40 to 50 with active or convalescent COVID-19.

This sequence joins TRBV3-1 (or the pseudogene TRBV3-2) and TRBJ2-7, with TRBD1 matching 9 bases. After removal of 6 bases from V and 2 bases from J, the junction contained 8 bases not matched to a gene. Germline V gene lookup returns CDR1 LGHDT and CDR2 YNNKEL (reference sequence). This CDR3 is 15 amino acids long. CDR3 DNA sequence: TGTGCCAGCAGTCGAGTACAGGGGGCGGCCTACGAGCAGTACTTC. Encoded protein: CASSRVQGAAYEQYF.

The chain joins TRBV14 to TRBJ2-5; 7 bases match TRBD1. The CDR3 covers 15 residues. V lost 2 bases and J lost 5; bases outside the gene matches: 8. Germline V CDR1 and CDR2: SGHDN, FVKESK. The CDR3 DNA is TGTGCCAGCAGCCAACAGACAGGGCATGGGGAGACCCAGTACTTC. Its protein product is CASSQQTGHGETQYF. Based on the CDR3 plus reference TRBV14 and TRBJ2-5, the full variable domain is EAGVTQFPSHSVIEKGQTVTLRCDPISGHDNLYWYRRVMGKEIKFLLHFVKESKQDESGMPNNRFLAERTGGTYSTLKVQPAELEDSGVYFCASSQQTGHGETQYFGPGTRLLVL.

V usage is TRBV6-5 and J usage is TRBJ2-1, with a possible D match to TRBD2 (6 bases). This CDR3 region has 13 residues. Trimming stripped 8 bases from V and 8 bases from J, with 16 bases between. In germline, CDR1 is MNHEY, CDR2 SVGAGI. CDR3 sequence (DNA): TGTGCCAGCTCCGGGGGTGGTATAGATGAGCAGTTCTTC. Protein: CASSGGGIDEQFF.

The rearrangement joins TRBV18 to TRBJ1-1; weak D call: TRBD1 (5 bases). The V end was cut by 2 bases, the J end by 1 base, with 8 bases between. This CDR3 has 14 residues. CDR1 is KGHSH and CDR2 is LQKENI in the germline V gene. The CDR3 here is CASSPGTGNTEAFF. The CDR3 nucleotides read TGTGCCAGCTCACCAGGAACAGGGAACACTGAAGCTTTCTTT.

The rearrangement uses TRBV6-5 and TRBJ2-1; TRBD1 agrees at 7 bases. The trim removed 5 bases at V and 6 bases at J, leaving 10 bases unmatched. The germline V gene encodes CDR1 MNHEY and CDR2 SVGAGI. This CDR3 is built from 15 residues. CDR3: CASSSLGTEINEQFF. CDR3 DNA sequence: TGTGCCAGCAGTAGTCTCGGGACAGAAATCAATGAGCAGTTCTTC.

This clone was found a few times. V is TRBV3-1 (or the pseudogene TRBV3-2) and J is TRBJ2-7; 7 bases fit TRBD2. V lost 0 bases, J lost 3 bases, and 5 bases stayed unmatched. Per germline, CDR1 LGHDT and CDR2 YNNKEL (reference sequence). This CDR3 has 15 amino acids. The CDR3: CASSQDRGGHYEQYF. CDR3 DNA sequence: TGTGCCAGCAGCCAAGATCGGGGAGGGCACTACGAGCAGTACTTC.

V is TRBV9 and J is TRBJ2-2, with 7 bases matching TRBD1. V was clipped by 3 bases and J by 6 bases; unmatched bases: 8. From germline, CDR1 is SGDLS and CDR2 YYNGEE. This CDR3 contains 15 residues. The CDR3 DNA is TGTGCCAGCAGCGCCCTGACAGGGTGGGCCGGGGAGCTGTTTTTT. Translation: CASSALTGWAGELFF. The whole variable domain, remainder taken from reference TRBV9 and TRBJ2-2, is DSGVTQTPKHLITATGQRVTLRCSPRSGDLSVYWYQQSLDQGLQFLIQYYNGEERAKGNILERFSAQQFPDLHSELNLSSLELGDSALYFCASSALTGWAGELFFGEGSRLTVL.

The chain is built from TRBV28 and TRBJ1-2, with D hard to call. Germline CDR1 is MDHEN and CDR2 is SYDVKM. The V and J ends lost 4 bases and 8 bases respectively, with 8 bases between them. The CDR3 contains 11 residues. The CDR3 DNA reads as TGTGCCAGCAGTTCAACACGCGGCTACACCTTC. Translation: CASSSTRGYTF.

The chain links TRBV6-5 to TRBJ2-5; 10 bases fit TRBD2. Germline-derived CDR1 and CDR2 are MNHEY and SVGAGI. This CDR3 comprises 15 residues. With 9 bases clipped from V and 5 bases from J, the junction kept 12 bases outside the gene matches. The CDR3 loop is CASGVSGGLGETQYF. CDR3 DNA: TGTGCCAGTGGGGTTAGCGGGGGGCTAGGGGAGACCCAGTACTTC.

J is TRBJ2-2 and V is TRBV2; 9 nucleotides agree with TRBD1. The ends lost 2 bases at V and 6 bases at J; junction bases unmatched: 7. CDR3 length equals 16 residues. Germline values: CDR1 SNHLY, CDR2 FYNNEI. CDR3 DNA sequence: TGTGCCAGCAGTGAATCTCCGGACAGGGGATCCGGGGAGCTGTTTTTT. The encoded protein is CASSESPDRGSGELFF.

The chain carries TRBV7-8 and TRBJ1-2; the match to TRBD1 covers 8 bases. V shed 3 bases, J shed 4 bases, and the junction held 1 base outside the gene matches. Per the germline V gene, CDR1 is SGHVS and CDR2 is FQNEAQ. The CDR3 loop spans 13 amino acids. CDR3 coding DNA: TGTGCCAGCAGCTTCGGACAGGGCTATGGCTACACCTTC. Protein sequence: CASSFGQGYGYTF.

A single count supports this clone. This chain joins TRBV28 and TRBJ2-1, with 8 positions matching TRBD2. V lost 7 bases to trimming and J lost 0 bases; unmatched junction nucleotides: 5. The CDR3 runs to 15 residues. CDR1 and CDR2 from the germline V gene are MDHEN and SYDVKM. CDR3 DNA sequence: TGTGCCAGCACCCCGGGGGGGATCTCCTACAATGAGCAGTTCTTC. This encodes CASTPGGISYNEQFF. The full variable domain, rest sourced from reference TRBV28 and TRBJ2-1, is DVKVTQSSRYLVKRTGEKVFLECVQDMDHENMFWYRQDPGLGLRLIYFSYDVKMKEKGDIPEGYSVSREKKERFSLILESASTNQTSMYLCASTPGGISYNEQFFGPGTRLTVL.

The chain carries TRBV7-2 and TRBJ1-1; D is unclear. The V end lost 0 bases, the J end lost 10 bases, and 18 bases lay between the germline ends. CDR1 is SGHTA and CDR2 is FQGNSA in the germline V gene. The CDR3 consists of 15 residues. CDR3: CASSLANSHPRAAFF. The DNA for the CDR3 is TGTGCCAGCAGCTTAGCGAATAGTCACCCGAGGGCAGCTTTCTTT. Supplemented by reference TRBV7-2 and TRBJ1-1, the full variable domain reads GAGVSQSPSNKVTEKGKDVELRCDPISGHTALYWYRQSLGQGLEFLIYFQGNSAPDKSGLPSDRFSAERTGGSVSTLTIQRTQQEDSAVYLCASSLANSHPRAAFFGQGTRLTVV.

This chain connects TRBV6-4 to TRBJ2-1, with 11 bases that match TRBD2. The length of the CDR3 is 15 residues. CDR1 is MRHNA, CDR2 SNTAGT, per germline. The V segment lost 4 bases and the J segment 2 bases; nucleotides outside the gene matches: 1. CDR3 DNA: TGTGCCAGCAGTGTACTAGCGGGGGCCTACAATGAGCAGTTCTTC. Protein: CASSVLAGAYNEQFF.

The chain uses TRBV2 and TRBJ1-4, with 9 bases fitting TRBD1. V shed 6 bases, J shed 4 bases, and the junction held 3 bases outside the gene matches. The CDR3 runs 14 residues. Per germline, CDR1 SNHLY and CDR2 FYNNEI. CDR3 in amino acids: CASRGTGNNEKLFF. For the CDR3, the DNA is TGTGCCAGCAGGGGGACAGGGAATAATGAAAAACTGTTTTTT.

The V gene is TRBV7-9, the J gene TRBJ2-1, with 8 bases aligning to TRBD2. Per the germline V gene, CDR1 is SEHNR and CDR2 is FQNEAQ (reference sequence). The CDR3 loop spans 15 amino acids. Trimming removed 5 bases from V and 4 bases from J; junction bases left unmatched: 7. CDR3 amino acids: CASSVGLEVYNEQFF. The CDR3 DNA is TGTGCCAGCAGCGTGGGACTAGAAGTATACAATGAGCAGTTCTTC.